This T cell receptor (beta chain) was sequenced for a study of identical twins. Through template switching, a universal primer site was introduced, and the cDNA contained unique molecular identifiers. TCRdb re-derived calls from the 5' RACE reads in MiXCR, one entry per CDR3 protein. Of around 290,000 distinct CDR3 sequences listed, 9.5% are singletons. The junction had 4 bases not matched to a gene; V was cut back by 0 bases and J by 4 bases. This CDR3 has 15 residues. Germline CDR1 is PRHDT and CDR2 is FYEKMQ (reference sequence). This clonotype was counted once. What it binds is unknown. Overall study results and limits: Cross-sectional statistical analysis was relied on for the conclusions, without the same donors being followed. Models predicted too little out-of-frame TCR alpha sharing in monozygotic twins.

These same records also appear under a second study, on yellow fever vaccine responses in identical twins. That report notes: The authors reported partly convergent, partly personalized vaccine responses in identical twins.

V is TRBV13 and J is TRBJ2-3; 7 bases match TRBD1. Sequenced input: CD8+ T cells sorted from blood. This TCR was recovered from a young woman in good health. CDR3 sequence: CASSLGEGQPDTQYF. CDR3 DNA: TGTGCCAGCAGCTTAGGCGAGGGACAGCCAGATACGCAGTATTTT.